What follows describes a single T cell receptor beta chain. Trimming removed 4 bases from V and 5 bases from J; junction bases left unmatched: 10. Germline CDR1 SEHNR, CDR2 FQNEAQ (reference sequence). This CDR3 has 16 amino acids. The authors' processing: Reference gene primer amplification gave nucleated cell count estimates. Data came from immunoSEQ multiplex PCR; TCRdb stores just in-frame clones and leaves some out. The V and J calls and clone size come from that table; D and trimming were worked out from the DNA. The sample contains a few hundred thousand clones, 65% to 90% of which appear only once. These data are taken from a study of blood T cell repertoires in COVID-19.

Source material: peripheral blood. This sequence was found in a woman aged 60-75 years with COVID-19, enrolled during active disease. The V gene is TRBV7-9, the J gene TRBJ2-7; 11 nucleotides match TRBD2. The CDR3: CASSSNSGGAMHEQYF. The DNA for the CDR3 is TGTGCCAGCAGCTCGAATAGCGGGGGGGCTATGCACGAGCAGTACTTC.